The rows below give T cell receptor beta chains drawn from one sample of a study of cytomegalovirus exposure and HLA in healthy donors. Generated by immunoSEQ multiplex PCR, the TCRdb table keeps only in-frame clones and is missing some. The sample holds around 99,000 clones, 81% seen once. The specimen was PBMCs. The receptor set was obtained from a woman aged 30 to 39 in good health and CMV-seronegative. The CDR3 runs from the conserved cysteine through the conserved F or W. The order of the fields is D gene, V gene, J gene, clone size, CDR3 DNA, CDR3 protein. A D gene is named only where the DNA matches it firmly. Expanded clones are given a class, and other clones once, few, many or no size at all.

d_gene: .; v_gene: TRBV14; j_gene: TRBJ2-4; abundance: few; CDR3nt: TGTGCCAGCAGCCAAGATACGGGAGACCTCATTCAGTACTTC; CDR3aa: CASSQDTGDLIQYF
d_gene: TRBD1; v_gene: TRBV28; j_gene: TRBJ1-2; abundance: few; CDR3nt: TGTGCCAGCAGTTTGTCTCAGGGGGTAGTCTATGGCTACACCTTC; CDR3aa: CASSLSQGVVYGYTF
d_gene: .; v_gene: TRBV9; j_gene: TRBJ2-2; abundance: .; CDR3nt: TGTGCCAGCAGCCTGGCGGGAATCTCGAACACCGGGGAGCTGTTTTTT; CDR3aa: CASSLAGISNTGELFF
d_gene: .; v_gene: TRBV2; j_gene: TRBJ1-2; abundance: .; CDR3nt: TGTGCCAGCAGTGGGGCAGGCTTCGGCTACACCTTC; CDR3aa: CASSGAGFGYTF
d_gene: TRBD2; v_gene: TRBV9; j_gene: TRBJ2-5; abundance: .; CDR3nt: TGTGCCAGCAGCGCGGGCGGGAGGACCCGAGGTTTCGGTGGTGAGACCCAGTACTTC; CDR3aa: CASSAGGRTRGFGGETQYF
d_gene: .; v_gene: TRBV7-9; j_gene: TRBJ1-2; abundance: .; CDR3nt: TGTGCCAGCAGCTTACCCGCTTCAGGGGAGCACAAGTATGGCTACACCTTC; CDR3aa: CASSLPASGEHKYGYTF
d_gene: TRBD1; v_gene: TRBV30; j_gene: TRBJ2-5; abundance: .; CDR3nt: TGTGCCTGGAGCGGGACAGTAGAAGAGACCCAGTACTTC; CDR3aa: CAWSGTVEETQYF
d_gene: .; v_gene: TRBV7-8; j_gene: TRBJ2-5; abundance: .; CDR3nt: TGTGCCAGCAGCCCCCGGACTCCCTGGGAGACCCAGTACTTC; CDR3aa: CASSPRTPWETQYF
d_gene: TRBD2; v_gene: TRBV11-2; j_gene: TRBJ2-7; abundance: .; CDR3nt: TGTGCCAGCAGCTTAAGGACTAGCGGACCCTACGAGCAGTACTTC; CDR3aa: CASSLRTSGPYEQYF
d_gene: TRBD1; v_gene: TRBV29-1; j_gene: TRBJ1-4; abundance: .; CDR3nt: TGCAGCGTTGAAGTCAGGGGGTCAACTAATGAAAAACTGTTTTTT; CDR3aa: CSVEVRGSTNEKLFF
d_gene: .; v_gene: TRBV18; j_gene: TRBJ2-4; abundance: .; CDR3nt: TGTGCCAGCTCATCAATTCACGTTGGGGCTCCGAGTGTTCAGTACTTC; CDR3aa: CASSSIHVGAPSVQYF
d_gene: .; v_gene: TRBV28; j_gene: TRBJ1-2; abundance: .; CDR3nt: TGTGCCAGCGACGACGGGGGAAGTGGCTACACCTTC; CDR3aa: CASDDGGSGYTF
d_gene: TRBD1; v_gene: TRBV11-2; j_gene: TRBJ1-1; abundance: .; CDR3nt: TGTGCCAGCAGCTTAGCGTTAGGGCCGACAGGGAGGACTTTCTTT; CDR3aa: CASSLALGPTGRTFF
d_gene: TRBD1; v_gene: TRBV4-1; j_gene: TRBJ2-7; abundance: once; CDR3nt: TGCGCCAGCAGCCTAATACAGGGGTCCCACGAGCAGTACTTC; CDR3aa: CASSLIQGSHEQYF
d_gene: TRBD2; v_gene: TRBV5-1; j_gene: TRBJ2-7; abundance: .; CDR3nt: TGCGCCAGCAGCTTGCCCGCGGGAGCGGGGGAGCAGTACTTC; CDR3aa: CASSLPAGAGEQYF
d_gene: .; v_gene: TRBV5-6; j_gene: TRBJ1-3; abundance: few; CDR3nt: TGTGCCAGCAGCCCACGGACAGCCTCTGGAAACACCATATATTTT; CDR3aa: CASSPRTASGNTIYF
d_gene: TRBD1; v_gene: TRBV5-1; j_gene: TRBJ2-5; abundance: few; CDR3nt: TGCGCCAGCAGCGACAGGGTGGAAGAGACCCAGTACTTC; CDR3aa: CASSDRVEETQYF
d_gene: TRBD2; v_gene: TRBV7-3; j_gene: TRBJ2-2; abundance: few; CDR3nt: TGTGCCAGCAGCCTGTTAGCGGGGTGGAACACCGGGGAGCTGTTTTTT; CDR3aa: CASSLLAGWNTGELFF
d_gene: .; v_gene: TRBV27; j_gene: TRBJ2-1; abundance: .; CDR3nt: TGTGCCAGCAGGGTACAGGGTTTATACAATGAGCAGTTCTTC; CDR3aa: CASRVQGLYNEQFF
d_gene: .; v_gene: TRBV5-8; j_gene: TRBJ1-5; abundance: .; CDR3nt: TGTGCCAGCAGGTTGCAGGGCGCCCAAAATCAGCCCCAGCATTTT; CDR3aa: CASRLQGAQNQPQHF
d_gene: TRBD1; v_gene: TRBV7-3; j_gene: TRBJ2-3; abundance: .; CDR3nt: TGTGCCAGCAGCTTAACGGGCGCAACCGTCAAGACAGGGGTGGACACAGATACGCAGTATTTT; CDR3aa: CASSLTGATVKTGVDTDTQYF
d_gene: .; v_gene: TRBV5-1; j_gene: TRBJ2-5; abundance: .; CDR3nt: TGCGCCAGCAGCTTAGACGGTAGGGGTAGGGAGACCCAGTACTTC; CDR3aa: CASSLDGRGRETQYF
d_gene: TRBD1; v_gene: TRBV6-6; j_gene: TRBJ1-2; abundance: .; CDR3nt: TGTGCCAGCAGTCGGACAGGGCAAGGCTACACCTTC; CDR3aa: CASSRTGQGYTF
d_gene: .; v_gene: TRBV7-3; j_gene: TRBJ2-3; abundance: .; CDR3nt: TGTGCCAGCAGCACTACTAGCTTGGTCCACACAGATACGCAGTATTTT; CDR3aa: CASSTTSLVHTDTQYF
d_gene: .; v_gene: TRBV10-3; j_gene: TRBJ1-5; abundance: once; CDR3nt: TGTGCCATCAGTGAGGGGGAGGCGCAGCCCCAGCATTTT; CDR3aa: CAISEGEAQPQHF
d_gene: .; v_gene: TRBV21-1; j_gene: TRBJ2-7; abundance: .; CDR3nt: TGTGCCAGCAGCTCATGTGACAGGCTGAACGAGCAGTACTTC; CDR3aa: CASSSCDRLNEQYF
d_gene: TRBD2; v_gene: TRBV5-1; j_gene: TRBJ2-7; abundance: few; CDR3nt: TGCGCCAGCAGCCGGGGACTAGCGGGGACCTACGAGCAGTACTTC; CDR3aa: CASSRGLAGTYEQYF
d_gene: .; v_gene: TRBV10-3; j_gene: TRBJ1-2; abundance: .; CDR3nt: TGTGCCATCAGTGATCGGCCGGGGGGCCTTGGCTACACCTTC; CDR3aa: CAISDRPGGLGYTF
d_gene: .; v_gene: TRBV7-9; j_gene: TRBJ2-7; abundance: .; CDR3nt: TGTGCCAGCAGCTTAGAAGACAGGTCCTACGAGCAGTACTTC; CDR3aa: CASSLEDRSYEQYF
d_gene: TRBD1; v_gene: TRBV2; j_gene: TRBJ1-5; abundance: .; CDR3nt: TGTGCCAGCAGCGGGGACAGTCAGCCCCAGCATTTT; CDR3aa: CASSGDSQPQHF
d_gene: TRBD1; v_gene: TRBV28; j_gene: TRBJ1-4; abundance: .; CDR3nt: TGTGCCGGCAGTTTAGGGGGCAAGAATGAAAAACTGTTTTTT; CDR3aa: CAGSLGGKNEKLFF
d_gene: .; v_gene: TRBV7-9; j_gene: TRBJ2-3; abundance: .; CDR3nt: TGTGCCAGCAGCTTAGAGACTGCTACGCAGTATTTT; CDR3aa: CASSLETATQYF
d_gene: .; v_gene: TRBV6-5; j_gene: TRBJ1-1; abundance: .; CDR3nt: TGTGCCAGCCGGAAGAATGACAGAGTGAACACTGAAGCTTTCTTT; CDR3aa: CASRKNDRVNTEAFF